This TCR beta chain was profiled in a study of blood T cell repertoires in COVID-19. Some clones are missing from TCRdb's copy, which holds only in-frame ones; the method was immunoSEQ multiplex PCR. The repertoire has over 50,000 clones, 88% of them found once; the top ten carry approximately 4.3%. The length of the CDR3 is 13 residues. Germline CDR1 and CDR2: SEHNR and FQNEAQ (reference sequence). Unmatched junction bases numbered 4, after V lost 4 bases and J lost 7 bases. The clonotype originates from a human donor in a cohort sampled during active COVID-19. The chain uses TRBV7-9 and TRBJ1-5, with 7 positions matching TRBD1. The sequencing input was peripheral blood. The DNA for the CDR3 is TGTGCCAGCAGCTATTCAGGGGGGCAGCCCCAGCATTTT. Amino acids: CASSYSGGQPQHF.